This TCR beta chain originates from a study of control samples from healthy donors and cancer patients. CDR1 and CDR2 from the germline V gene are SGHTS and YDEGEE. The ends were cut back, 2 bases at V and 3 bases at J, with 14 bases in the middle. The CDR3 loop spans 16 amino acids. Data came from immunoSEQ multiplex PCR; TCRdb stores just in-frame clones and leaves some out. The sample lists hundreds of thousands of clones; about four fifths were seen once. V is TRBV5-8 and J is TRBJ2-2; TRBD1 is a possible D gene (6 bases). Sequencing input: PBMCs. The receptor was isolated from a woman aged 55-69 years with lung cancer. The CDR3 reads CASSLQGWAYTGELFF. In DNA, the CDR3 is TGTGCCAGCAGCTTACAGGGCTGGGCATACACCGGGGAGCTGTTTTTT.